This T cell receptor beta chain was captured in a study of shared clonotypes between healthy human individuals (dated by TCRdb to the early 2020s). Describing the broader study: The cohort included three men and a couple of women between 18 and 49 years of age. For each donor, three plates each were used for CD4 naive and CD4 memory, two plates were used for CD8 naive, and one plate was used for CD8 memory. To increase sequencing depth and limit assay-specific biases, different laboratories used diverse techniques to prepare libraries and sequence TCR repertoires. The study deeply sequenced blood TCR repertoires of about five healthy adults to estimate repertoire size and the extent of clonotype sharing between individuals. Each donor's leukapheresis produced roughly between roughly 0.94 and 9.5 billion PBMCs.

Using the deep immunoSEQ assay, TCR CDR3 regions were amplified from genomic DNA by multiplex PCR. Extracted genomic DNA from each cell subset was distributed evenly across all wells of several immunoSEQ 96-well plates, and each plate was treated as a replicate. Each replicate PCR for sorted subsets received around 200 ng genomic DNA, equal to 28,000 or so T cell genomes. Purified libraries were quantified with a Qubit 3.0 fluorometer, sized on a Bioanalyzer 2100, and re-quantified with the KAPA Library Quantification kit. Every immunoSEQ 96-well plate was sequenced on a separate single-read 150-cycle Illumina NextSeq 550 flow cell. The study's own analysis went as follows. Because only junctional sequences without quality scores were contained in the immunoSEQ output, filtering matching that applied to full-length reads could not be performed. Sequences were annotated with PyIR, a Python wrapper for IgBLAST v1.9, using IMGT germline references to assign V/J genes and CDR3. Any read was removed if the V/J assignment was weak (E-value above 1e-6), the CDR3 was missing, or the read contained stop codons, out-of-frame junctions, or ambiguous translated residues. V3J clonotypes were defined as sequences sharing the same inferred V gene, J gene, and CDR3 amino acid sequence. Percentage overlap between repertoires was computed as shared unique clonotypes divided by the size of the smaller repertoire. Richness of each repertoire was evaluated using RTK rarefaction, the Chao1 estimator, and Recon v2.1 estimates of unobserved clonotypes. OLGA was used to compute generation probabilities for all TCRbeta clonotypes that the gDNA method yielded from a few donors. TCRdb holds this immuneACCESS table with in-frame rearrangements only. Some clones are missing; in checked studies, unresolved V genes explain under half, and the rest has no known cause. The V and J calls and clone size are taken from that table; D and trimming were inferred from the DNA. The sample profile shows approximately 1.9 million clones; around 95% of them were found once. The ten largest clones represent around 1.7% of the sample.

Paper-wide results and their limitations: Sampling was restricted to blood, and TCR repertoires in tissues likely differ from the TCR repertoires found in blood. Incomplete sequencing was indicated by rarefaction of sorted-subset datasets, despite the large sequencing depth. Naive subsets generally had larger estimated clonotype richness than memory subsets did. Across a few donors, about 4.5% of naive CD4, over 3% of naive CD8, 2% to 2.5% of memory CD4, and approximately 0.4% of memory CD8 clonotypes were shared. Compared with non-shared clonotypes, clonotypes shared by all four sorted-subset donors had higher generation probabilities. The genetic and exposure-history diversity represented was limited by the small number of donors. Pairwise subsampling indicated that sequencing depth was expected to affect the degree of clonotype sharing among donors.

CD8 naive samples were obtained by positive selection for CCR7 among CD45RO-negative cells, yielding a CD45RA+CCR7+ population from which TemRA cells were excluded. Healthy HIV-negative adults with no recently reported acute infections or vaccinations were included as donors. Every donor was a Caucasian adult residing in Nashville, Tennessee, USA. Blood was collected by leukapheresis, and PBMCs were isolated by Ficoll-Histopaque density gradient centrifugation and then cryopreserved in liquid nitrogen vapor phase. Purity and quantity of every magnetically sorted T cell population were checked by analytical flow cytometry. Genomic DNA was isolated from every sorted fraction and measured by UV absorbance on a Nanodrop 2000c. With respect to this clone: The clone's antigen remains unknown. Base qualities are not at hand, and no much larger clone is one base apart.

CDR1 and CDR2 are drawn from the germline V gene (reference sequence): GTSNPN, SVGIG. V ends up 7 bases short and J 2 bases short, with an unmatched junction base count of 8. The CDR3 measures 13 amino acids from cysteine to phenylalanine. Left in the record is the CDR3 DNA by itself, 39 bases read in frame from the first base. The sequenced material came from naive CD8+ T cells from PBMCs. Taken with the paper, the label for cell subset or site translates to: CD45RA+CCR7+. The TCR sequence derives from a man aged 18 to 30 in good health. Some clones in this sample may be carry-over from other donors' samples. The sequence joins TRBV30 to TRBJ2-7; TRBD1 lines up with 7 middle nucleotides. Read as DNA, the sequence is TGTGCCTCTTCCGGGACAGACACCTACGAGCAGTACTTC. This sequence encodes CASSGTDTYEQYF.